This entry is about one T cell receptor beta chain. The sample is drawn from a study of blood T cell repertoires in COVID-19. Background on the study: Material from acute and convalescent COVID-19 was sourced from the United States, Italy and Spain.

Between the trimmed V and J ends, which lost 4 bases and 3 bases, there was a span of 15 bases. Germline V CDR1 and CDR2: SGHTA, FQGTGA. The length of the CDR3 is 15 residues. Data came from immunoSEQ multiplex PCR; TCRdb stores just in-frame clones and leaves some out. The sample has 190,000 or so clones; around nine tenths are singletons. This TCR derives from a woman between 18 and 30 years old who had recovered from COVID-19. This rearrangement joins TRBV7-3 to TRBJ2-5, with D possibly matching TRBD2 (6 bases). Sequenced: peripheral blood. Here the CDR3 reads CASSSLGGEEETQYF. DNA of the CDR3: TGTGCCAGCAGCTCCCTTGGCGGGGAAGAAGAGACCCAGTACTTC.